This T cell receptor beta chain is drawn from a study of cytomegalovirus exposure and HLA in healthy donors. The V end lost 4 bases, the J end lost 6 bases, and 15 bases lay between the germline ends. The germline CDR1 and CDR2 sequences are MGHRA and YSYEKL. CDR3 length: 14 amino acids. Vbeta (60) and Jbeta (13) primers were used in the PCR. The data were produced by immunoSEQ multiplex PCR, yet TCRdb's version contains in-frame clones alone and is incomplete. Counted here are about 200,000 clones, roughly 73% occurring once; the ten biggest clones make up 2.1%. The donors (healthy individuals) were bone marrow donors.

Specimen: PBMCs. This sequence joins TRBV4-1 and TRBJ1-1; tentative D call: TRBD1 (5 bases). The receptor was isolated from a woman in her 30s in good health and CMV-seropositive. The CDR3 nucleotides are TGCGCCAGCAGCCCCCAACGGGGGGACCCTGAAGCTTTCTTT. This sequence encodes CASSPQRGDPEAFF.